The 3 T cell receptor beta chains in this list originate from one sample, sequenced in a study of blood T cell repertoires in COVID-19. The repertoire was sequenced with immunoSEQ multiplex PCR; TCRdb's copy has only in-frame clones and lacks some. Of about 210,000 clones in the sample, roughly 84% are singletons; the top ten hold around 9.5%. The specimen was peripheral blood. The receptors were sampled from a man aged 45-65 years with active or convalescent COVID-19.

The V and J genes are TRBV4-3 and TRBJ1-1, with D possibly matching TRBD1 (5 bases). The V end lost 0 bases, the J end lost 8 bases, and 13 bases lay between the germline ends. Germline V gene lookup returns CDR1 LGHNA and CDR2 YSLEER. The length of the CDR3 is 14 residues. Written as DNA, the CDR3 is TGCGCCAGCAGCCAAGATCCATGGCAGGGAGAAGCTTTCTTT. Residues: CASSQDPWQGEAFF.

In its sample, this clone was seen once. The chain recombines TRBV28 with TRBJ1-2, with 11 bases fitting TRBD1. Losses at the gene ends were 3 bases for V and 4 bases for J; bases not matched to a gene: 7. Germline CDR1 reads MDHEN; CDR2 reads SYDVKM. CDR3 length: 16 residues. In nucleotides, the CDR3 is TGTGCCAGCAGTTTGGAGTGGACAGGGGGCGCCTATGGCTACACCTTC. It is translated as CASSLEWTGGAYGYTF.

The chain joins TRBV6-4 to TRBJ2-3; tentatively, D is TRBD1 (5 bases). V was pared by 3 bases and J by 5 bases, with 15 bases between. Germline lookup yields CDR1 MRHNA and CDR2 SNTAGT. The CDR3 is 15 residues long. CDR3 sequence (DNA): TGTGCCAGCAGTGAGGGGCGAAGTGGTGGAGATACGCAGTATTTT. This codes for CASSEGRSGGDTQYF.